The T cell receptor (beta chain) described here comes from a study of vaccination effects on CD4 cells after COVID-19. The study, taken as a whole, reports: Infection- and vaccine-induced clones contracted markedly late after vaccination.

Germline V gene sequence: CDR1 MGHRA, CDR2 YSYEKL. The CDR3 runs to 14 residues. Trimming shortened V by 5 bases and J by 4 bases, and 12 bases separated the two germline ends. Peptide-pool stimulation followed by sequencing identified expanded antigen-specific CD4+ clonotypes in the ViraFEST assay. Investigators separated out CD4+ T cells once more than nine days of culture had passed. Vaccinated participants had no history of SARS-CoV-2 infection and tested negative for nucleocapsid antibodies. This clone was counted between two and nine times. Its specificity is not known. The table came from immunoSEQ multiplex PCR; TCRdb's copy has only in-frame clones and leaves some out. The data hold 65,000 to 90,000 clones, with around 79% observed a single time.

This TCR derives from a human donor who received a COVID-19 vaccine. This chain joins TRBV4-1 and TRBJ1-5; D may be TRBD1 (5 bases). This specimen consisted of CD4+ T cells from PBMCs cultured with SARS-CoV-2 spike peptides, obtained before COVID-19 vaccination. CDR3 amino acids: CASSTPGGNQPQHF. The DNA of the CDR3 is TGCGCCAGCAGCACGCCCGGGGGGAATCAGCCCCAGCATTTT.